Listed below are T cell receptor beta chains from one sample, sequenced in a study of regulatory T cells in long-lasting Graves disease. Each CDR3 protein gets one entry after TCRdb re-called the multiplex PCR reads with MiXCR. Among 250,000 to 300,000 distinct CDR3 sequences listed, 20% to 25% were seen once. The sequenced sample was peripheral blood mononuclear cells (PBMCs), obtained when the disease was refractory, from a patient treated with antithyroid drugs. These TCRs come from a female donor with Graves disease. Each CDR3 is given with its conserved first and last residue. Fields, in order: V gene, D gene, clone size, J gene, CDR3 protein, CDR3 DNA. The D gene is left open where the match is weak. Clone size appears in some rows only: once, few, many, or a class for an expanded clone.

>TRBV28|NA|many|TRBJ1-2
CASSLPNRVDGYTF
TGTGCCAGCAGTTTACCTAACAGGGTAGATGGCTACACCTTC
>TRBV15|NA|few|TRBJ2-5
CATSRDRHKETQYF
TGTGCCACCAGCAGAGATCGCCATAAAGAGACCCAGTACTTC
>TRBV18|TRBD2|many|TRBJ2-2
CASSQLAGEVGELFF
TGTGCCAGCTCTCAACTAGCGGGAGAGGTCGGGGAGCTGTTTTTT
>TRBV3-1|NA|few|TRBJ2-7
CASSRQTAYEQYF
TGTGCCAGCAGCCGCCAGACAGCCTACGAGCAGTACTTC
>TRBV6-1|NA|few|TRBJ1-1
CASSAERVNTEAFF
TGTGCCAGCAGTGCCGAGAGGGTGAACACTGAAGCTTTCTTT
>TRBV12-3/TRBV12-4|NA|NA|TRBJ1-1
CASSGGASEAFF
TGTGCCAGCAGTGGGGGAGCGAGTGAAGCTTTCTTT
>TRBV27|TRBD1|many|TRBJ1-2
CASSKQGGYGYTF
TGTGCCAGCAGCAAACAGGGGGGCTATGGCTACACCTTC
>TRBV28|NA|NA|TRBJ1-2
CASSQQELGYTF
TGTGCCAGCAGTCAACAAGAGCTCGGCTACACCTTC
>TRBV20-1|TRBD1|many|TRBJ1-6
CSARVGDRSEIPAANYNSPLHF
TGCAGTGCTAGAGTGGGGGACAGGTCGGAAATACCTGCAGCTAACTATAATTCACCCCTCCACTTT
>TRBV12-3/TRBV12-4|NA|many|TRBJ2-5
CASSIRIQETQYF
TGTGCCAGCAGTATCCGTATCCAAGAGACCCAGTACTTC
>TRBV3-1|TRBD2|NA|TRBJ2-1
CASSQRGRAFDEQFF
TGTGCCAGCAGCCAACGCGGGAGGGCCTTCGATGAGCAGTTCTTC
>TRBV11-2|NA|few|TRBJ2-6
CASSLVIQGVSGANVLTF
TGTGCCAGCAGCTTGGTTATCCAGGGTGTCTCTGGGGCCAACGTCCTGACTTTC
>TRBV9|TRBD1|few|TRBJ2-6
CASEGDRASGANVLTF
TGTGCCAGCGAGGGGGACAGGGCTTCTGGGGCCAACGTCCTGACTTTC
>TRBV28|NA|many|TRBJ2-7
CASRSDSSYEQYF
TGTGCCAGCAGATCGGACAGCTCCTACGAGCAGTACTTC
>TRBV4-3|NA|few|TRBJ2-4
CASSQERAGRNIQYF
TGCGCCAGCAGCCAAGAACGCGCCGGGAGAAACATTCAGTACTTC
>TRBV29-1|NA|once|TRBJ2-6
CSAYLVDRAPGASVLTF
TGCAGCGCATACCTCGTCGACCGGGCTCCTGGGGCCAGCGTCCTGACTTTC
>TRBV29-1|TRBD2|NA|TRBJ2-3
CSASEASGPVRDTQYF
TGCAGCGCCTCGGAGGCTAGCGGACCGGTGCGGGATACGCAGTATTTT
>TRBV30|NA|few|TRBJ1-2
CAWSAWTSGGYTF
TGTGCCTGGAGTGCCTGGACCTCCGGGGGCTACACCTTC
>TRBV18|TRBD1|NA|TRBJ2-1
CASNKQGSLYNEQFF
TGTGCCAGCAACAAACAGGGGTCCCTCTACAATGAGCAGTTCTTC
>TRBV9|TRBD1|NA|TRBJ1-4
CASSLAGTGDEKLFF
TGTGCCAGCAGCCTCGCCGGGACAGGGGACGAAAAACTGTTTTTT
>TRBV7-2|TRBD1|many|TRBJ1-1
CASSSQGVNTEAFF
TGTGCCAGCAGCTCACAGGGGGTGAACACTGAAGCTTTCTTT
>TRBV29-1|TRBD1|NA|TRBJ2-3
CSVRTGITDTQYF
TGCAGCGTACGGACAGGAATCACAGATACGCAGTATTTT
>TRBV6-1|NA|NA|TRBJ2-1
CASKMTPTVYNEQFF
TGTGCCAGCAAGATGACACCCACCGTTTACAATGAGCAGTTCTTC
>TRBV6-1|NA|NA|TRBJ1-4
CASISTGGEKLFF
TGTGCCAGCATTTCAACAGGCGGTGAAAAACTGTTTTTT
>TRBV28|TRBD2|NA|TRBJ2-2
CASSLARLATGELFF
TGTGCCAGCAGTTTAGCAAGACTAGCGACGGGGGAGCTGTTTTTT
>TRBV6-1|NA|few|TRBJ1-3
CASITSGNTIYF
TGTGCCAGCATTACCTCTGGAAACACCATATATTTT
>TRBV4-3|NA|NA|TRBJ2-5
CASSQATGTPETQYF
TGCGCCAGCAGCCAGGCGACGGGAACCCCAGAGACCCAGTACTTC
>TRBV30|NA|few|TRBJ1-1
CAWSWPTRGTEAFF
TGTGCCTGGAGCTGGCCAACGCGGGGCACTGAAGCTTTCTTT
>TRBV6-1|TRBD2|few|TRBJ2-2
CASSATSGTGELFF
TGTGCCAGCAGTGCGACTAGCGGCACCGGGGAGCTGTTTTTT
>TRBV20-1|NA|few|TRBJ2-7
CSAILASAYEQYF
TGCAGTGCTATTCTGGCTAGCGCCTACGAGCAGTACTTC
>TRBV3-1|NA|many|TRBJ1-2
CASSQGPRALSGYTF
TGTGCCAGCAGCCAAGGCCCCAGGGCATTGAGTGGCTACACCTTC
>TRBV6-1|NA|many|TRBJ2-6
CASSAQDSGANVLTF
TGTGCCAGCAGTGCACAAGACTCTGGGGCCAACGTCCTGACTTTC
>TRBV19|NA|NA|TRBJ2-6
CASSISSGANVLTF
TGTGCCAGTAGTATCAGCTCTGGGGCCAACGTCCTGACTTTC
>TRBV6-1|NA|many|TRBJ1-5
CASSDGINQPQHF
TGTGCCAGCTCGGACGGTATCAATCAGCCCCAGCATTTT
>TRBV5-1|TRBD1|few|TRBJ1-3
CASSLRGQENTIYF
TGCGCCAGCAGCCTGAGGGGGCAGGAAAACACCATATATTTT
>TRBV20-1|TRBD2|NA|TRBJ2-5
CSATLAGVAETQYF
TGCAGTGCAACGCTAGCGGGAGTTGCAGAGACCCAGTACTTC
>TRBV10-3|TRBD2|few|TRBJ2-5
CAISEGASGEETQYF
TGTGCCATCAGTGAGGGTGCTAGCGGAGAAGAGACCCAGTACTTC
>TRBV11-3|TRBD1|many|TRBJ2-3
CASSLGQGADTQYF
TGTGCCAGCAGCCTTGGACAGGGGGCAGATACGCAGTATTTT
>TRBV28|NA|many|TRBJ1-2
CASSPLGGGFYGYTF
TGTGCCAGCAGTCCCCTAGGGGGAGGGTTCTATGGCTACACCTTC
>TRBV27|TRBD1|NA|TRBJ2-7
CASRGSKDRGPYEQYF
TGTGCCAGCAGGGGATCAAAGGACAGGGGCCCCTACGAGCAGTACTTC
>TRBV7-2|NA|NA|TRBJ2-3
CASSLFKGTDTQYF
TGTGCCAGCAGCTTATTTAAGGGCACAGATACGCAGTATTTT
>TRBV28|NA|NA|TRBJ2-6
CASSRAPIGANVLTF
TGTGCCAGCAGTCGGGCACCGATTGGGGCCAACGTCCTGACTTTC
>TRBV10-3|NA|few|TRBJ2-7
CAISQSGPYEQYF
TGTGCCATCAGCCAAAGTGGTCCCTACGAGCAGTACTTC
>TRBV18|NA|few|TRBJ1-3
CASSPQQGSGNTIYF
TGTGCCAGCTCACCGCAACAGGGTTCAGGAAACACCATATATTTT
>TRBV7-9|NA|NA|TRBJ1-3
CASRPPLAGNTIYF
TGTGCCAGCAGGCCCCCCCTGGCGGGAAACACCATATATTTT
>TRBV7-3|NA|NA|TRBJ1-1
CASSQGPNTEAFF
TGTGCCAGCAGCCAAGGACCGAACACTGAAGCTTTCTTT
>TRBV7-8|TRBD2|NA|TRBJ2-2
CASSLWLAGEPNTGEPFF
TGTGCCAGCAGCTTATGGCTAGCGGGAGAACCGAACACCGGGGAGCCGTTTTTT
>TRBV6-7|TRBD1|NA|TRBJ2-2
CASSSYRDRVNTGELFF
TGTGCCAGCAGTTCATACCGGGACAGGGTGAACACCGGGGAGCTGTTTTTT
>TRBV6-1|NA|many|TRBJ2-7
CASSEAGTEYEQYF
TGTGCCAGCAGTGAAGCGGGGACGGAGTACGAGCAGTACTTC
>TRBV24-1|NA|NA|TRBJ2-1
CATSDSPNEQFF
TGTGCCACCAGTGATTCCCCCAATGAGCAGTTCTTC
>TRBV9|NA|few|TRBJ2-7
CGGSTYEQYF
TGTGGAGGGTCCACCTACGAGCAGTACTTC
>TRBV10-2|TRBD1|few|TRBJ2-7
CASSERPGGIYEQYF
TGCGCCAGCAGTGAACGGCCAGGGGGCATCTACGAGCAGTACTTC
>TRBV5-1|NA|NA|TRBJ2-2
CASSSRDTDTGELFF
TGCGCCAGCAGCTCTCGGGACACCGACACCGGGGAGCTGTTTTTT
>TRBV7-2|TRBD1|few|TRBJ2-2
CASSLGRGLNTGELFF
TGTGCCAGCAGCTTGGGCAGGGGGCTTAACACCGGGGAGCTGTTTTTT